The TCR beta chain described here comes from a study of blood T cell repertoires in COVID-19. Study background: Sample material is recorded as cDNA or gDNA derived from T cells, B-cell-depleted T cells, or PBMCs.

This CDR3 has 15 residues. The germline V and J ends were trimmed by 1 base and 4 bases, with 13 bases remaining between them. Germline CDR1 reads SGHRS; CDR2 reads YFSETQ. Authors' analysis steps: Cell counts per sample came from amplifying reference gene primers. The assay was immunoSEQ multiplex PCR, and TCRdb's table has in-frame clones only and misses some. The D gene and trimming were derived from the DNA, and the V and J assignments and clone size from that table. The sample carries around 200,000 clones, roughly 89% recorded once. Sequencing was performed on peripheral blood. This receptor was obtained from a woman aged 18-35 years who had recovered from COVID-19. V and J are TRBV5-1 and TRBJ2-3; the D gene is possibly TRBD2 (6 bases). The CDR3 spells CASSLTAGGSDTQYF. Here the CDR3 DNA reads TGCGCCAGCAGCTTGACAGCGGGCGGATCAGATACGCAGTATTTT.